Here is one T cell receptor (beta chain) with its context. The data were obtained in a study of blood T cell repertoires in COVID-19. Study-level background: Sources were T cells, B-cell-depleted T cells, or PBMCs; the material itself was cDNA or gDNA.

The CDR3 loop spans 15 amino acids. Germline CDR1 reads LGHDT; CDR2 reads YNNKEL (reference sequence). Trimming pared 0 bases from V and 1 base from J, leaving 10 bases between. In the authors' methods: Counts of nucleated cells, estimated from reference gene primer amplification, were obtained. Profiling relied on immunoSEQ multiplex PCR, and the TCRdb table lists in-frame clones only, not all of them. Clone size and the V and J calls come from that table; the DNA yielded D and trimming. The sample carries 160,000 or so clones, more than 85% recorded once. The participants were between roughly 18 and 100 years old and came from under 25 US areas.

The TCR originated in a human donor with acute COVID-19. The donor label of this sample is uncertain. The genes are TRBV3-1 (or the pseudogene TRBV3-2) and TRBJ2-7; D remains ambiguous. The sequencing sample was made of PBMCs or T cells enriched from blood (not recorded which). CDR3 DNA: TGTGCCAGCAGCCAAGAGAATGCTAATTCCTACGAGCAGTACTTC. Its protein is CASSQENANSYEQYF.